These T cell receptor beta chains were read from a single sample in a study of OX40 agonist ivuxolimab in advanced cancers. Here immunoSEQ multiplex PCR was the method, and the copy in TCRdb shows in-frame clones only, minus some. The data contain 85,000 to 100,000 clones, 90% to 95% of them seen just once; the ten biggest clones take up 0.3% to 0.4%. The sequenced sample was CD4+ or CD8+ T cells sorted from blood, obtained in a trial of the OX40 agonist ivuxolimab. Every receptor here comes from an adult with an advanced solid tumor such as melanoma, head and neck, liver or kidney cancer. Both conserved end residues are part of each CDR3. D genes are given only for firm matches. Clone size is not always given. Where it is, it says once, few, many or a class for expanded clones.

D gene: .
V gene: TRBV7-2
clone size: .
J gene: TRBJ2-1
CDR3 DNA: TGTGCCAGCAGCTTAGACGGGAGAAACAATGAGCAGTTCTTC
CDR3 protein: CASSLDGRNNEQFF

D gene: .
V gene: TRBV7-2
clone size: .
J gene: TRBJ2-5
CDR3 DNA: TGTGCCAGCAGCACCGGACTACAAGAGACCCAGTACTTC
CDR3 protein: CASSTGLQETQYF

D gene: .
V gene: TRBV11-2
clone size: .
J gene: TRBJ2-3
CDR3 DNA: TGTGCCAGCAGTTTTACTGCACCCATAAGCACAGATACGCAGTATTTT
CDR3 protein: CASSFTAPISTDTQYF

D gene: .
V gene: TRBV15
clone size: .
J gene: TRBJ2-7
CDR3 DNA: TGTGCCACCAGCAGAGATCTGGCAGCCTACGAGCAGTACTTC
CDR3 protein: CATSRDLAAYEQYF

D gene: .
V gene: TRBV18
clone size: .
J gene: TRBJ2-5
CDR3 DNA: TGTGCCAGCTCACCACCGGGAGTGTACCAAGAGACCCAGTACTTC
CDR3 protein: CASSPPGVYQETQYF

D gene: .
V gene: TRBV18
clone size: .
J gene: TRBJ1-5
CDR3 DNA: TGTGCCAGCTCACCTCAGTTCGGTCCCGAACCCCAGCATTTT
CDR3 protein: CASSPQFGPEPQHF

D gene: .
V gene: TRBV18
clone size: .
J gene: TRBJ1-4
CDR3 DNA: TGTGCCAGCTCGTCTCAGCCTGGGCCGGCTAATGAAAAACTGTTTTTT
CDR3 protein: CASSSQPGPANEKLFF

D gene: .
V gene: TRBV7-2
clone size: .
J gene: TRBJ2-3
CDR3 DNA: TGTGCCAGCAGCTTAGGGAGGCCTCGCACAGATACGCAGTATTTT
CDR3 protein: CASSLGRPRTDTQYF

D gene: .
V gene: TRBV19
clone size: .
J gene: TRBJ1-1
CDR3 DNA: TGTGCCAGTAGTATTGGCCATGGAGGGGCTTTCTTT
CDR3 protein: CASSIGHGGAFF

D gene: .
V gene: TRBV19
clone size: .
J gene: TRBJ2-3
CDR3 DNA: TGTGCCAGCAGGCTCGCTAGCACAGATACGCAGTATTTT
CDR3 protein: CASRLASTDTQYF

D gene: .
V gene: TRBV11-2
clone size: .
J gene: TRBJ2-3
CDR3 DNA: TGTGCCAGCAGCATACCCACCTGGGCAGATACGCAGTATTTT
CDR3 protein: CASSIPTWADTQYF

D gene: .
V gene: TRBV6-5
clone size: few
J gene: TRBJ1-4
CDR3 DNA: TGTGCCAGCAGTTACGACTACTGGGAAAAACTGTTTTTT
CDR3 protein: CASSYDYWEKLFF

D gene: TRBD1
V gene: TRBV25-1
clone size: .
J gene: TRBJ2-2
CDR3 DNA: TGTGCCAGCACTGACAGGGAAGGGACCGGGGAGCTGTTTTTT
CDR3 protein: CASTDREGTGELFF

D gene: .
V gene: TRBV19
clone size: .
J gene: TRBJ2-1
CDR3 DNA: TGTGCCAGTACTACCACGGGGGCAACCGGGGAGCAGTTCTTC
CDR3 protein: CASTTTGATGEQFF

D gene: .
V gene: TRBV28
clone size: .
J gene: TRBJ1-4
CDR3 DNA: TGTGCCAGCAGTTTCCCCGAAACTAATGAAAAACTGTTTTTT
CDR3 protein: CASSFPETNEKLFF

D gene: .
V gene: TRBV4-3
clone size: once
J gene: TRBJ1-5
CDR3 DNA: TGCGCCAGCAGCCAAGATGGAAATCAGCCCCAGCATTTT
CDR3 protein: CASSQDGNQPQHF

D gene: TRBD1
V gene: TRBV10-3
clone size: .
J gene: TRBJ1-1
CDR3 DNA: TGTGCCATCAGTGACCCCGGACAGGGTAACACTGAAGCTTTCTTT
CDR3 protein: CAISDPGQGNTEAFF

D gene: .
V gene: TRBV6-1
clone size: .
J gene: TRBJ2-7
CDR3 DNA: TGTGCCAGCAGCCAAGGGGGGGCTAAGCAGTACTTC
CDR3 protein: CASSQGGAKQYF

D gene: .
V gene: TRBV5-6
clone size: .
J gene: TRBJ2-7
CDR3 DNA: TGTGCCAGCAGCTTGCGGCGGAACTCCTACGAGCAGTACTTC
CDR3 protein: CASSLRRNSYEQYF

D gene: .
V gene: TRBV28
clone size: .
J gene: TRBJ1-2
CDR3 DNA: TGTGCCAGCAGTCCACAGGGAGCCGGGGCGACGTACTATGGCTACACCTTC
CDR3 protein: CASSPQGAGATYYGYTF

D gene: .
V gene: TRBV2
clone size: .
J gene: TRBJ2-2
CDR3 DNA: TGTGCCAGCAGTCAACAGGGGCGGGAGCAAACCCTTGCGGGGGAGCTGTTTTTT
CDR3 protein: CASSQQGREQTLAGELFF

D gene: TRBD1
V gene: TRBV4-2
clone size: .
J gene: TRBJ2-1
CDR3 DNA: TGTGCCAGCAGCCAAGACCGGGACAGGGGTTTCAATGAGCAGTTCTTC
CDR3 protein: CASSQDRDRGFNEQFF

D gene: TRBD1
V gene: TRBV4-3
clone size: .
J gene: TRBJ1-2
CDR3 DNA: TGCGCCAGCAGCCAAGGGGACAGGGTGGGCTATGGCTACACCTTC
CDR3 protein: CASSQGDRVGYGYTF

D gene: TRBD2
V gene: TRBV7-2
clone size: .
J gene: TRBJ2-1
CDR3 DNA: TGTGCCAGCAGCTTAGCGGGAGGGCCGAGACATGAGCAGTTCTTC
CDR3 protein: CASSLAGGPRHEQFF

D gene: .
V gene: TRBV10-3
clone size: .
J gene: TRBJ1-6
CDR3 DNA: TGTGCCATCACCTCAGGGCCCGGACGGAATTCACCCCTCCACTTT
CDR3 protein: CAITSGPGRNSPLHF

D gene: TRBD1
V gene: TRBV28
clone size: .
J gene: TRBJ2-7
CDR3 DNA: TGTGCCAGCAGCTTGACAGGGGTTCACGAGCAGTACTTC
CDR3 protein: CASSLTGVHEQYF

D gene: TRBD2
V gene: TRBV28
clone size: .
J gene: TRBJ2-5
CDR3 DNA: TGTGCCAGCAGTTATAGCGGGAGGGCCAGAGAGACCCAGTACTTC
CDR3 protein: CASSYSGRARETQYF

D gene: .
V gene: TRBV19
clone size: .
J gene: TRBJ2-6
CDR3 DNA: TGTGCCAGTAGTATAGGACAGATCTCTGGGGCCAACGTCCTGACTTTC
CDR3 protein: CASSIGQISGANVLTF

D gene: TRBD1
V gene: TRBV7-9
clone size: .
J gene: TRBJ1-5
CDR3 DNA: TGTGCCAGCAGCTTAGAACCGGGACAGGGTAACAATCAGCCCCAGCATTTT
CDR3 protein: CASSLEPGQGNNQPQHF

D gene: TRBD1
V gene: TRBV6-5
clone size: few
J gene: TRBJ1-2
CDR3 DNA: TGTGCCAGCAGTCGGGGACAGGGCGGCTATGGCTACACCTTC
CDR3 protein: CASSRGQGGYGYTF

D gene: .
V gene: TRBV7-8
clone size: .
J gene: TRBJ2-7
CDR3 DNA: TGTGCCAGCACCCCCCAAGGCCGGGGGACCTACGAGCAGTACTTC
CDR3 protein: CASTPQGRGTYEQYF

D gene: .
V gene: TRBV28
clone size: .
J gene: TRBJ1-5
CDR3 DNA: TGTGCCAGCACTGTGTCGGGGAAGCCCCAGCATTTT
CDR3 protein: CASTVSGKPQHF

D gene: .
V gene: TRBV7-2
clone size: .
J gene: TRBJ2-7
CDR3 DNA: TGTGCCAGCAGCTCCCCGGGTTTCTCCTACGAGCAGTACTTC
CDR3 protein: CASSSPGFSYEQYF

D gene: .
V gene: TRBV28
clone size: .
J gene: TRBJ2-7
CDR3 DNA: TGTGCCAGCAGTTTAGTGGGATTGGGGCCCTACGAGCAGTACTTC
CDR3 protein: CASSLVGLGPYEQYF

D gene: TRBD2
V gene: TRBV5-6
clone size: .
J gene: TRBJ2-2
CDR3 DNA: TGTGCCAGCAGCTTAGGGAGGGCCGGGGAGCTGTTTTTT
CDR3 protein: CASSLGRAGELFF

D gene: TRBD1
V gene: TRBV6-5
clone size: .
J gene: TRBJ2-5
CDR3 DNA: TGTGCCAGCAGTATTCGACAGGGCGAAAAGACCCAGTACTTC
CDR3 protein: CASSIRQGEKTQYF

D gene: TRBD2
V gene: TRBV29-1
clone size: .
J gene: TRBJ2-7
CDR3 DNA: TGCAGCGTTGTGGCGGGAGGCTCCGCGCGCTCCTACGAGCAGTACTTC
CDR3 protein: CSVVAGGSARSYEQYF

D gene: TRBD2
V gene: TRBV6-5
clone size: .
J gene: TRBJ2-7
CDR3 DNA: TGTGCCAGCAGTTACTCGTATCCGACTGGGGGGGACGAGCAGTACTTC
CDR3 protein: CASSYSYPTGGDEQYF

D gene: TRBD2
V gene: TRBV5-6
clone size: .
J gene: TRBJ2-3
CDR3 DNA: TGTGCCAGCAGCTTCGGACTAGCGGGACGCACAGATACGCAGTATTTT
CDR3 protein: CASSFGLAGRTDTQYF

D gene: .
V gene: TRBV11-1
clone size: .
J gene: TRBJ2-1
CDR3 DNA: TGTGCCAGCACCCCAGGGGATCCCTACAATGAGCAGTTCTTC
CDR3 protein: CASTPGDPYNEQFF

D gene: .
V gene: TRBV6-5
clone size: .
J gene: TRBJ2-1
CDR3 DNA: TGTGCCAGCAGTTACAAAGATTCTGAGCAGTTCTTC
CDR3 protein: CASSYKDSEQFF

D gene: TRBD1
V gene: TRBV5-1
clone size: .
J gene: TRBJ2-1
CDR3 DNA: TGCGCCAGCAGTTTTTCAGGACAGGGTTACAATGAGCAGTTCTTC
CDR3 protein: CASSFSGQGYNEQFF